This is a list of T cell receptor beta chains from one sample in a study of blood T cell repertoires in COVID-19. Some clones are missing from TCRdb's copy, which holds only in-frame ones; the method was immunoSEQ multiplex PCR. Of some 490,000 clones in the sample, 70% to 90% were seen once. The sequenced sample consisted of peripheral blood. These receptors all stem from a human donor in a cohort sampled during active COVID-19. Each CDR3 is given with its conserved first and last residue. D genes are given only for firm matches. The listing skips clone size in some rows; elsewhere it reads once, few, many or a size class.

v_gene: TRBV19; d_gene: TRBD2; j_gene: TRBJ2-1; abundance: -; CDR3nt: TGTGCCAGTAGTCCCGCTAGCGGTATCTACAATGAGCAGTTCTTC; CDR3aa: CASSPASGIYNEQFF
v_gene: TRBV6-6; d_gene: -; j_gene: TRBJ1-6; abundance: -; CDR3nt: TGTGCCAGCAACCTGGAGGATTCACCCCTCCACTTT; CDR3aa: CASNLEDSPLHF
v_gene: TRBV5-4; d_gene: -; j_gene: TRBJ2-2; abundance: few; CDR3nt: TGTGCCAGCAGCCGATACACCGACGGGGAGCTGTTTTTT; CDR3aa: CASSRYTDGELFF
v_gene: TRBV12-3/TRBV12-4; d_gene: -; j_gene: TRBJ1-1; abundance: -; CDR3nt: TGTGCCAGCAGTTTGACATCAGAAGCTTTCTTT; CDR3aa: CASSLTSEAFF
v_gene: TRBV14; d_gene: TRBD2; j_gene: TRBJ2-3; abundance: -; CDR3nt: TGTGCCAGCAGCCGATTTACTAGCGGGAGGGCCGAAGATACGCAGTATTTT; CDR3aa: CASSRFTSGRAEDTQYF
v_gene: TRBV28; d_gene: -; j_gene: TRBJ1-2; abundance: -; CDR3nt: TGTGCCAGCAGTCTATACGGGAGCGGCTACACCTTC; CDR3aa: CASSLYGSGYTF
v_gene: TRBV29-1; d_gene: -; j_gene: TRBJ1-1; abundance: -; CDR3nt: TGCAGCGTTGTTACGGGGAACACTGAAGCTTTCTTT; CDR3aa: CSVVTGNTEAFF
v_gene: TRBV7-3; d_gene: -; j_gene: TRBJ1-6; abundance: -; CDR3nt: TGTGCCAGCAGCCTGGGACTGAAGACGCAAAATTCACCCCTCCACTTT; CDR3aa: CASSLGLKTQNSPLHF
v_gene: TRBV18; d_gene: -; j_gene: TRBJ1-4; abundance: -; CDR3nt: TGTGCCAGCTCGCTCTACAGCCACCGTAATGAAAAACTGTTTTTT; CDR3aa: CASSLYSHRNEKLFF
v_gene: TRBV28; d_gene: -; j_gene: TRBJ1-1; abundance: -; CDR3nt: TGTGCCAGCAGTCTAACAGACACTGAAGCTTTCTTT; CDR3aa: CASSLTDTEAFF
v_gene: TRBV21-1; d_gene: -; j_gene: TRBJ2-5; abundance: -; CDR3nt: TGTGCCAGCAGCATCCGAGAGACCCAGTACTTC; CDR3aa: CASSIRETQYF
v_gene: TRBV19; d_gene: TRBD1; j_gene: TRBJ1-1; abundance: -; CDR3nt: TGTGCCACCCGACAGGGGCTAGGGGCTGAAGCTTTCTTT; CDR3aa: CATRQGLGAEAFF
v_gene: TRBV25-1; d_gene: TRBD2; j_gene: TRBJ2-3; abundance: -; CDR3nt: TGTGCCAGCAGTGGGGGGACTAGCGGGAGTAGTTCCGCAGATACGCAGTATTTT; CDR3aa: CASSGGTSGSSSADTQYF
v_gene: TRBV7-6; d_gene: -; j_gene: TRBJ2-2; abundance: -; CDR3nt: TGTGCCAGCAGCCCCACCGGGGGTACGAACACCGGGGAGCTGTTTTTT; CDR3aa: CASSPTGGTNTGELFF
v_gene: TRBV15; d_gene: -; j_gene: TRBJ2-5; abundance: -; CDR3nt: TGTGCCACCAGCATCGCCAGGGAGGTTGCGGCTAGAGAGACCCAGTACTTC; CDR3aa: CATSIAREVAARETQYF
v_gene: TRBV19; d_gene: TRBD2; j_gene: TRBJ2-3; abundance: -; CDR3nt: TGTGCCAGTAGTTCCCCGGGGAGCGGGACCAGAGATACGCAGTATTTT; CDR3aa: CASSSPGSGTRDTQYF
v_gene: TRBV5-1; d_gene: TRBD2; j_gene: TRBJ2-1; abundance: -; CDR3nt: TGCGCCAGCAAACCAGCGGGATCCTACAATGAGCAGTTCTTC; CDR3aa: CASKPAGSYNEQFF
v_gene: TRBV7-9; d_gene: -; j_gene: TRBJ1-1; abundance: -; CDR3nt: TGTGCCAGCAGAGGAGGACAGACCCGTGTGAACACTGAAGCTTTCTTT; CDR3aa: CASRGGQTRVNTEAFF
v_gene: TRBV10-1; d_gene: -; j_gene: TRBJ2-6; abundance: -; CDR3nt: TGCGCCAGCAGGGAGGAGGAGTCGAGTGAGGCCTTCTCTGGGGCCAACGTCCTGACTTTC; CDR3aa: CASREEESSEAFSGANVLTF
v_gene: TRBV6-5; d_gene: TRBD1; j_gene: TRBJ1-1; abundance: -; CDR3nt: TGTGCCAGCAGTACCGGGACAGGAGAAGCTTTCTTT; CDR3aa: CASSTGTGEAFF
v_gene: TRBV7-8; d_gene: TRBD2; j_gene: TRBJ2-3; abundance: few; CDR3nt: TGTGCCAGCAGCTCACTGACCATAGCGGGAGTGGGCGATACGCAGTATTTT; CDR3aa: CASSSLTIAGVGDTQYF
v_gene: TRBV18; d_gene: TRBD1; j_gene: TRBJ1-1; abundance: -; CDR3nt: TGTGCCAGCTCTCCAGGAGGGGGCAGTTTTGGCGGCACTGAAGCTTTCTTT; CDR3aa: CASSPGGGSFGGTEAFF
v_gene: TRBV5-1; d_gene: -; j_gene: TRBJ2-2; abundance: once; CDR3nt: TGCGCCAGCAGAACCGGGACTCCAAACACCGGGGAGCTGTTTTTT; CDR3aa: CASRTGTPNTGELFF
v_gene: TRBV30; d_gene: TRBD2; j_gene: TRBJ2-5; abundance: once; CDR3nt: TGTGCCTGGAGTGTACCGGGGGGAGTGGGTGAGACCCAGTACTTC; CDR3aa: CAWSVPGGVGETQYF
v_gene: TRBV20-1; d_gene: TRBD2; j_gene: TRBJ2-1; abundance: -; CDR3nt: TGCAGTGCTAGTAGCGGGAGGGCCGCCTACAATGAGCAGTTCTTC; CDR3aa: CSASSGRAAYNEQFF
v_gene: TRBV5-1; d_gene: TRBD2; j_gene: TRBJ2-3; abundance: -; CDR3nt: TGCGCCAGCAGCTTGGGGGTAGCGGGAGGGCGTACGCAGTATTTT; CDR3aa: CASSLGVAGGRTQYF
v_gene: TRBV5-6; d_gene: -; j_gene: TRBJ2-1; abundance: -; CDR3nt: TGTGCCAGCAGTCCTACTAGCACGGTTAATGAGCAGTTCTTC; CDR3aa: CASSPTSTVNEQFF
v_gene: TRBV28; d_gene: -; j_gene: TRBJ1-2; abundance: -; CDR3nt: TGTGCCAGCAGTCCTCCCCAGGGCCTCTATGGCTACACCTTC; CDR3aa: CASSPPQGLYGYTF
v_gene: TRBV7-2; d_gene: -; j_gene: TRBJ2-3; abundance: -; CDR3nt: TGTGCCAGCAGCTTAGTATCCCTCTCAGATACGCAGTATTTT; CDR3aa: CASSLVSLSDTQYF
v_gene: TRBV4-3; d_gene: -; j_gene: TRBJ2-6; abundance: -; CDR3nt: TGCGCCAGCAGCCAAGACAATCATGGGGCCAACGTCCTGACTTTC; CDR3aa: CASSQDNHGANVLTF
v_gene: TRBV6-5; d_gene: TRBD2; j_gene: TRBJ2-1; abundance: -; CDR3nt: TGTGCCAGCGGGACTAGCGGGAGTATTGAGCAGTTCTTC; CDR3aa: CASGTSGSIEQFF
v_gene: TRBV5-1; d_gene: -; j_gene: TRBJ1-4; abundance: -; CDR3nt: TGCGCCAGCAGCTTGCCCCGTAAACTGAGGGATGAAAAACTGTTTTTT; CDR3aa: CASSLPRKLRDEKLFF
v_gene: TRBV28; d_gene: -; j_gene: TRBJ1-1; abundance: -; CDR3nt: TGTGCCAGCAGTTTATTACAGGGTTCTGAAGCTTTCTTT; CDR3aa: CASSLLQGSEAFF
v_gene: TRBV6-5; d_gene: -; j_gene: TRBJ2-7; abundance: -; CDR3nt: TGTGCCAGCAGAGTGTCTCTAACTAGCTCCTACGAGCAGTACTTC; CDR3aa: CASRVSLTSSYEQYF
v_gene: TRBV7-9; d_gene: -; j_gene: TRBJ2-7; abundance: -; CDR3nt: TGTGCCAGCAGCGCCGGGTCCCACTCCTACGAGCAGTACTTC; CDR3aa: CASSAGSHSYEQYF
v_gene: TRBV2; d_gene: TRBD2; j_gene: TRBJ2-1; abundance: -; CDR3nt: TGTGCCAGCCGGGAGGGCCCCCATGAGCAGTTCTTC; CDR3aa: CASREGPHEQFF
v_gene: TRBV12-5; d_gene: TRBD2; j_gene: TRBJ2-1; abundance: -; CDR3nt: TGTGCTAGTGGTTTGGGAGCGGGAGGGAATGAGCAGTTCTTC; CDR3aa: CASGLGAGGNEQFF
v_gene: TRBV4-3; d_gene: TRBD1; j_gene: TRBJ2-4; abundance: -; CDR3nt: TGCGCCAGCAGCCAACGGACGGATAACAGGGGCACCGTAGCCAAAAACATTCAGTACTTC; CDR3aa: CASSQRTDNRGTVAKNIQYF
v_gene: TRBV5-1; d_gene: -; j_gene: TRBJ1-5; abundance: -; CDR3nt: TGCGCCAGCAGCTTGGCAGCCGGGAATCAGCCCCAGCATTTT; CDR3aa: CASSLAAGNQPQHF
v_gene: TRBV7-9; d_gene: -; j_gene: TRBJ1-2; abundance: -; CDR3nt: TGTGCCAGCAGCTCGTTGGGGGGGAGCTATGGCTACACCTTC; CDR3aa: CASSSLGGSYGYTF
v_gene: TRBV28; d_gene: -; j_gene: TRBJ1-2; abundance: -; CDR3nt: TGTGCCAGCAGTCATGCCCTCCGGTACTATGGCTACACCTTC; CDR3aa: CASSHALRYYGYTF
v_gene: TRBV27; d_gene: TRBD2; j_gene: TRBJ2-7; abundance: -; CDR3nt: TGTGCCAGCAGTTTATCTAGCGTTACTAGCGGGAGGCGTTACGAGCAGTACTTC; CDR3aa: CASSLSSVTSGRRYEQYF
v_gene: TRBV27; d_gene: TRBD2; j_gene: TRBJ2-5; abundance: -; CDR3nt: TGTGCCAGCAGTCCCCTTGGACTAGCGGGGCAAGAGACCCAGTACTTC; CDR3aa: CASSPLGLAGQETQYF
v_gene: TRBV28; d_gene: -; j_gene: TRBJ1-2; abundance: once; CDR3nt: TGTGCCAGCTCCGGGGGGAACTATGGCTACACCTTC; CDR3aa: CASSGGNYGYTF
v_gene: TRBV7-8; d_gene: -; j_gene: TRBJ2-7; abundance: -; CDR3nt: TGTGCCAGCAGCTTACGAGGGCCTACAGGGCAGGGCGAGCAGTACTTC; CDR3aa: CASSLRGPTGQGEQYF
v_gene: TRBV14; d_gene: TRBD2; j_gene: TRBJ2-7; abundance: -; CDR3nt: TGTGCCAGCAGACATAGCGGGTACGGCGAGCAGTACTTC; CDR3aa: CASRHSGYGEQYF
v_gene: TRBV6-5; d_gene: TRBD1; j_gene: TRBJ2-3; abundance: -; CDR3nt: TGTGCCACCTGGCCGTACGGGACAGGGTTAACTACGCAGTATTTT; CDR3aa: CATWPYGTGLTTQYF
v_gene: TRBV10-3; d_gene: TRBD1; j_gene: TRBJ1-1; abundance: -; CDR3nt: TGTGCCATCAGTGACTCTGACAGGGGAGGAGACACTGAAGCTTTCTTT; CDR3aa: CAISDSDRGGDTEAFF
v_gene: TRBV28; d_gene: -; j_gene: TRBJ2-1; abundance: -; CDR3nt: TGTGCCAGCAGTGTAGATGACAGAGGGCAGTTCTTC; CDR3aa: CASSVDDRGQFF
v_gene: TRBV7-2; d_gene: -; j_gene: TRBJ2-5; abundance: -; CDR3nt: TGTGCCAGCAGCTTAGAATACCCACTTTTCGACTTC; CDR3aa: CASSLEYPLFDF
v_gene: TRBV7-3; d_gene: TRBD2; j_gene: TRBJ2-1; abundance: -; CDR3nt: TGTGCCAGCAGCAAACCTATACTAGCGACGAGCTCCTACAATGAGCAGTTCTTC; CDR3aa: CASSKPILATSSYNEQFF
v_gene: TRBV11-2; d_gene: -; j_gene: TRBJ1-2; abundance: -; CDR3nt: TGTGCCAGCAGCTTAGTTTCTGGCAGGGTGGGCTATGGCTACACCTTC; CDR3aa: CASSLVSGRVGYGYTF
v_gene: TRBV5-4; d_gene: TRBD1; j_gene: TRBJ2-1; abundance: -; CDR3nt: TGTGCCAGCAGCCGAGGGACAGGGTACGCAAATGAGCAGTTCTTC; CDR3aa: CASSRGTGYANEQFF
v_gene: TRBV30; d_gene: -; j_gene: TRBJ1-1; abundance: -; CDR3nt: TGTGCCTGGAGTGGCGTTGCTGAAGCTTTCTTT; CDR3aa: CAWSGVAEAFF